This T cell receptor beta chain came from a study of cytomegalovirus exposure and HLA in healthy donors. Whole-study context: Genotyping of roughly 400 donors showed that 80% to 85% belonged to the Caucasian-associated ancestry cluster. General study results and limits: There were reportedly fewer N-insertions in an Asian-associated ancestry cluster than the roughly 670-donor mean, in a later analysis. Association with HLA alleles at 0.05 false discovery rate was found for approximately 18,000 TCR beta sequences in a later analysis. A classifier reportedly called cytomegalovirus status with high sensitivity and specificity.

The CDR3 consists of 13 residues. V gave up 7 bases and J gave up 5 bases, with 17 bases separating them. Germline values: CDR1 SQVTM, CDR2 ANQGSEA. Amplification used 60 Vbeta primers and 13 Jbeta primers. Here immunoSEQ multiplex PCR was the method, and the copy in TCRdb shows in-frame clones only, minus some. The sample lists some 170,000 clones; about four fifths were seen once. Concerning this clone: Its target is unknown.

This clonotype was obtained from a man aged 25 to 45 in good health and CMV-seronegative. The chain combines TRBV29-1 with TRBJ2-5, with a tentative D call TRBD2 (6 bases). Input material: PBMCs. CDR3 coding DNA: TGCAGCGGGGGGGTAATTGACGGGGAGACCCAGTACTTC. The encoded protein is CSGGVIDGETQYF.